This is a list of T cell receptor beta chains from one sample in a study of cytomegalovirus exposure and HLA in healthy donors. Sequencing used immunoSEQ multiplex PCR; TCRdb keeps in-frame clones, though not all of them. The sample has about 150,000 clones, over 50% seen once. The sequenced material came from PBMCs. Every receptor here comes from a human donor in good health. Each CDR3 is given with its conserved first and last residue. The order of the fields is V gene, clone size, D gene, J gene, CDR3 protein, CDR3 DNA. D genes are given only for firm matches. Some rows mark clone size as missing; the rest say once, few, many or name a class of expanded clone.

V: TRBV11-1; size: .; D: .; J: TRBJ1-2; CDR3: CASSLANRNYGYTF; DNA: TGTGCCAGCAGCTTAGCGAATCGGAACTATGGCTACACCTTC
V: TRBV10-3; size: .; D: TRBD1; J: TRBJ2-3; CDR3: CAIATGTGTGTDTQYF; DNA: TGTGCCATCGCAACCGGGACAGGGACTGGCACAGATACGCAGTATTTT
V: TRBV28; size: once; D: .; J: TRBJ2-1; CDR3: CASSLFRASSYNEQFF; DNA: TGTGCCAGCAGTTTATTCAGGGCGAGCTCCTACAATGAGCAGTTCTTC
V: TRBV14; size: .; D: .; J: TRBJ2-1; CDR3: CASSQGGDFRTYNEQFF; DNA: TGTGCCAGCAGCCAAGGAGGGGACTTTCGTACCTACAATGAGCAGTTCTTC
V: TRBV9; size: .; D: .; J: TRBJ1-2; CDR3: CASSITSRTDGYTF; DNA: TGTGCCAGCAGCATCACCTCAAGGACAGACGGCTACACCTTC
V: TRBV10-3; size: .; D: TRBD1; J: TRBJ2-1; CDR3: CAIRAGTGGDSSYNEQFF; DNA: TGTGCCATCAGGGCCGGGACAGGGGGTGATTCCTCCTACAATGAGCAGTTCTTC
V: TRBV12-5; size: .; D: .; J: TRBJ2-1; CDR3: CASGLAQGPGSYNEQFF; DNA: TGTGCTAGTGGTTTGGCCCAAGGGCCAGGGTCCTACAATGAGCAGTTCTTC
V: TRBV11-3; size: .; D: TRBD1; J: TRBJ2-1; CDR3: CASSQGVSSYNEQFF; DNA: TGTGCCAGCAGCCAGGGGGTTAGCTCCTACAATGAGCAGTTCTTC
V: TRBV27; size: .; D: TRBD1; J: TRBJ2-1; CDR3: CASRTTGAGFTEQFF; DNA: TGTGCCAGCAGGACGACAGGGGCGGGGTTCACTGAGCAGTTCTTC
V: TRBV6-5; size: .; D: TRBD1; J: TRBJ1-2; CDR3: CASSYRDRADGYTF; DNA: TGTGCCAGCAGTTACCGGGACAGGGCCGATGGCTACACCTTC
V: TRBV7-2; size: .; D: .; J: TRBJ2-2; CDR3: CASSSYTGELFF; DNA: TGTGCCAGCAGCTCGTACACCGGGGAGCTGTTTTTT
V: TRBV5-6; size: .; D: .; J: TRBJ2-7; CDR3: CASSLFGVQTLGNYEQYF; DNA: TGTGCCAGCAGCTTGTTTGGCGTCCAGACCCTCGGGAACTACGAGCAGTACTTC
V: TRBV10-1; size: .; D: .; J: TRBJ1-2; CDR3: CASSDGDYGYTF; DNA: TGCGCCAGCAGTGACGGGGACTATGGCTACACCTTC
V: TRBV18; size: .; D: .; J: TRBJ1-1; CDR3: CASSPAGNTEAFF; DNA: TGTGCCAGCTCACCTGCAGGGAACACTGAAGCTTTCTTT